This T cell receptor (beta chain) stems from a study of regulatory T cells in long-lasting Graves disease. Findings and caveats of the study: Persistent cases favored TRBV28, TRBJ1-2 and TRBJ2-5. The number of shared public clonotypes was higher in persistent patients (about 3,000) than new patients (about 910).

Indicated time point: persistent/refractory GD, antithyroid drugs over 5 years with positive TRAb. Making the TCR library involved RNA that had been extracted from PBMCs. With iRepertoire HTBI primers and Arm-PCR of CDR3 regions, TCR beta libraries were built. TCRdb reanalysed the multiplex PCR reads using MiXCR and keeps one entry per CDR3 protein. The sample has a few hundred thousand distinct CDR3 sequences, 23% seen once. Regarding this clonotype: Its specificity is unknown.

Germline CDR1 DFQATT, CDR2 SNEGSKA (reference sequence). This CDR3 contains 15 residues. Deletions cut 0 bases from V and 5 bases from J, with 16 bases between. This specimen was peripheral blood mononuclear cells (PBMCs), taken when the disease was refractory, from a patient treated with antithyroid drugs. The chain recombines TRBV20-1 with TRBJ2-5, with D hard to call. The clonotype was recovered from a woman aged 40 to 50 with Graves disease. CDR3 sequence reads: CSAREKVFISETQYF. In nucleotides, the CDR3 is TGCAGTGCTAGAGAAAAGGTCTTTATTTCCGAGACCCAGTACTTC.